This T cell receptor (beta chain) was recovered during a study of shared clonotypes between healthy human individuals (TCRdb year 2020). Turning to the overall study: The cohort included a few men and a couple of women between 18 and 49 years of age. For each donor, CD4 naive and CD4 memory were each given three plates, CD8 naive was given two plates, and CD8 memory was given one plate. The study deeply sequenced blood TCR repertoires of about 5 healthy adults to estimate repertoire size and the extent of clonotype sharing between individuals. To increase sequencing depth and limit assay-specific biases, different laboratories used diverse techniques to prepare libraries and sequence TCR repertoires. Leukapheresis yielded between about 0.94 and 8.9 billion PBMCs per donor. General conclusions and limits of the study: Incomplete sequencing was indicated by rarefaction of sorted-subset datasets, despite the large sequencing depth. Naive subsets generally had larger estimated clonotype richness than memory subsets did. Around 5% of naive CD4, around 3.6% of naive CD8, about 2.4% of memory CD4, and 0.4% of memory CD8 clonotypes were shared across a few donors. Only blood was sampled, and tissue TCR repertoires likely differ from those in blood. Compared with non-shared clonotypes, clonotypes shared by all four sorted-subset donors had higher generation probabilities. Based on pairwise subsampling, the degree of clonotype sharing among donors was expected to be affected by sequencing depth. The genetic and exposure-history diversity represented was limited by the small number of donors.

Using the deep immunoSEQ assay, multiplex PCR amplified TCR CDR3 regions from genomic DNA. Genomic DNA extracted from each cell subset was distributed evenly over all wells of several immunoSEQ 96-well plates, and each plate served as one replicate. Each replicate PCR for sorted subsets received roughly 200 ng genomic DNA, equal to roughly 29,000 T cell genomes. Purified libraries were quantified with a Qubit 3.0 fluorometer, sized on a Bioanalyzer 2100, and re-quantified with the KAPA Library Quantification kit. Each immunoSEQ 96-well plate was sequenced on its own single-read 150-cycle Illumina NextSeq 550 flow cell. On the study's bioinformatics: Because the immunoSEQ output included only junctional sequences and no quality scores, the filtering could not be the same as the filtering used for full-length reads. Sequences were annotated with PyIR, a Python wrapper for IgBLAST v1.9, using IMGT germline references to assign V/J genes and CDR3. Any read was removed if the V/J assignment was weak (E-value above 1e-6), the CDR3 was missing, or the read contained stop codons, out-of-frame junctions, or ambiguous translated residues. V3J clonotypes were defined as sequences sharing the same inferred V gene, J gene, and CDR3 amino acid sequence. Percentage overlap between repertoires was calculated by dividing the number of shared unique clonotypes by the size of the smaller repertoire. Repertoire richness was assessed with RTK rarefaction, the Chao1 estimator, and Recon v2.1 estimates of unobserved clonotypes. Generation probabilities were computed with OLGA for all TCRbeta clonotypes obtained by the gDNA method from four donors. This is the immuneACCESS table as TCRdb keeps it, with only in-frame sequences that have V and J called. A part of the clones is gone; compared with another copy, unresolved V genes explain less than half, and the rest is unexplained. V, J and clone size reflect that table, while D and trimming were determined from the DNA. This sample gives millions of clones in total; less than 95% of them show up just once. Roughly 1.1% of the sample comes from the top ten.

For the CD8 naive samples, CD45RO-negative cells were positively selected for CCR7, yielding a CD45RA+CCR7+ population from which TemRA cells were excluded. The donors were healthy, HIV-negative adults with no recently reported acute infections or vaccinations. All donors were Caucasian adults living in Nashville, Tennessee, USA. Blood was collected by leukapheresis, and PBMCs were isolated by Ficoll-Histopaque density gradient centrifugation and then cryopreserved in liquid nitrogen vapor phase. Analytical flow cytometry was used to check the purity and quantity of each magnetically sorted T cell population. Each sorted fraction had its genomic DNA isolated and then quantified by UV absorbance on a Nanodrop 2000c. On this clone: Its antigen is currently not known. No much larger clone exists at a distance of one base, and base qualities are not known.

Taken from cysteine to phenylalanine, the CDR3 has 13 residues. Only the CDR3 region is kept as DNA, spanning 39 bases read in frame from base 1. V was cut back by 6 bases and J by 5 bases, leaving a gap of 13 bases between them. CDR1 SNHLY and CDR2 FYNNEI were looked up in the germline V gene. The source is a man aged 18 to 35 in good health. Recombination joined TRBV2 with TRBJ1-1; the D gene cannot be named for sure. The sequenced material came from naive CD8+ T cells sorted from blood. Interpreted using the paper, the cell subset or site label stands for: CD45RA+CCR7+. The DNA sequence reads TGTGCCAGCAGCCCGGGAAGTCGAACTGAAGCTTTCTTT. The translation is CASSPGSRTEAFF.